The rows below give T cell receptor beta chains drawn from one sample of a study of blood T cell repertoires in COVID-19. The table came from immunoSEQ multiplex PCR; TCRdb's copy has only in-frame clones and leaves some out. The data hold 200,000 to 250,000 clones, with around nine tenths observed a single time. Sequenced sample: peripheral blood. All receptors derive from a man in his sixties with acute or convalescent COVID-19. Each CDR3 is given with its conserved first and last residue. The order of the fields is CDR3 length, D gene, V gene, clone size, J gene, CDR3 DNA, CDR3 protein. A D gene is named only where the DNA matches it firmly. Expanded clones get a size class; other rows say once, few or many, or leave the size out.

15	TRBD2	TRBV5-1	.	TRBJ2-3	TGCGCCAGCAGGAGCGGGGGGCAGAACACAGATACGCAGTATTTT	CASRSGGQNTDTQYF
15	.	TRBV5-6	.	TRBJ2-6	TGTGCCAGCAGCCCGGACAGTCGTCGGGCCAACGTCCTGACTTTC	CASSPDSRRANVLTF
18	.	TRBV23-1	.	TRBJ1-5	TGCGCCAGCAGTCAATCTGCGGGGTTACCGCCCAAAAATCAGCCCCAGCATTTT	CASSQSAGLPPKNQPQHF
14	TRBD1	TRBV6-6	.	TRBJ1-3	TGTGCCAGCAGAGCAGGGACAGGGAAAAACACCATATATTTT	CASRAGTGKNTIYF
13	.	TRBV12-3/TRBV12-4	once	TRBJ1-6	TGTGCCAGCAGCCCGTTTCGACCGGGGCCCCTCCACTTT	CASSPFRPGPLHF
13	.	TRBV10-3	.	TRBJ1-6	TGTGCCATCAGTCTGGACGGACTATCACCCCTCCACTTT	CAISLDGLSPLHF
13	TRBD1	TRBV10-1	.	TRBJ2-2	TGCGCCAGCCGGGACAGGGGAGCCGGGGAGCTGTTTTTT	CASRDRGAGELFF
16	.	TRBV5-4	.	TRBJ2-5	TGTGCCAGCAGCTTTGGGGGGACCCAACTGGAGGAGACCCAGTACTTC	CASSFGGTQLEETQYF
13	.	TRBV3-1/TRBV3-2	once	TRBJ1-1	TGTGCCAGCAGCCAAGGGGGGGTGGCTCAAGCTTTCTTT	CASSQGGVAQAFF
15	.	TRBV5-6	.	TRBJ2-7	TGTGCCAGCAGCTTGAGGCGTCTGGGGCGCGACGAGCAGTACTTC	CASSLRRLGRDEQYF
13	.	TRBV28	.	TRBJ2-1	TGTGCCAGCTCCCGCGACAGATTCAATGAGCAGTTCTTC	CASSRDRFNEQFF
13	.	TRBV6-5	.	TRBJ1-2	TGTGCCAGCACCAACGGGGGGGTCTATGGCTACACCTTC	CASTNGGVYGYTF
16	.	TRBV15	once	TRBJ2-3	TGTGCCACCAGCAGAGCCCTTAGCGGTGGCACAGATACGCAGTATTTT	CATSRALSGGTDTQYF
16	TRBD1	TRBV4-1	.	TRBJ1-5	TGCGCCAGCAGCCAAGATCTCGGCAGGGGGAATCAGCCCCAGCATTTT	CASSQDLGRGNQPQHF
17	TRBD2	TRBV7-6	.	TRBJ2-1	TGTGCCAGCAGCTTAGGGGGACCGGGACTAGGGCTTAATGAGCAGTTCTTC	CASSLGGPGLGLNEQFF
12	.	TRBV2	.	TRBJ2-5	TGTGCCAGCAGGGAGGTTGGGGAGACCCAGTACTTC	CASREVGETQYF
14	TRBD1	TRBV28	.	TRBJ1-2	TGTGCCAGCAGTTATACGGGACAGGGTAATGGCTACACCTTC	CASSYTGQGNGYTF
12	.	TRBV5-8	.	TRBJ2-1	TGTGCCAGCAGTCGAAGCGGCCGGGAGCAGTTCTTC	CASSRSGREQFF
16	TRBD1	TRBV25-1	few	TRBJ1-4	TGTGCCAGCAGTGAATATTCGACAGGGGATAATGAAAAACTGTTTTTT	CASSEYSTGDNEKLFF
17	TRBD1	TRBV29-1	.	TRBJ2-2	TGCAGCGCCCGATTTCGGGTTGGGACAGGGATGGGCGGGGAGCTGTTTTTT	CSARFRVGTGMGGELFF
13	.	TRBV6-1	.	TRBJ1-1	TGTGCCAGCAGTGAACCAGGGCACACTGAAGCTTTCTTT	CASSEPGHTEAFF
16	TRBD1	TRBV18	.	TRBJ1-5	TGTGCCAGCTCACCGGGACAGGGAAGAGGCAATCAGCCCCAGCATTTT	CASSPGQGRGNQPQHF
14	.	TRBV5-6	.	TRBJ1-2	TGTGCCAGCACCCCGGGGGGGCGGAACTATGGCTACACCTTC	CASTPGGRNYGYTF
13	TRBD1	TRBV6-5	.	TRBJ1-1	TGTGCAGGAAACAGGGGCTGGAACACTGAAGCTTTCTTT	CAGNRGWNTEAFF
13	TRBD1	TRBV2	.	TRBJ2-7	TGTGCCAGCAGCGACAGGGGGCAATACGAGCAGTACTTC	CASSDRGQYEQYF
14	.	TRBV5-5	few	TRBJ1-4	TGTGCCAGCCACCGGAGGCCAGAGAGCGAAAAACTGTTTTTT	CASHRRPESEKLFF
14	.	TRBV6-5	.	TRBJ1-1	TGTGCCAGCAGCGTGGGACTCTTGGACACTGAAGCTTTCTTT	CASSVGLLDTEAFF
15	.	TRBV9	once	TRBJ2-5	TGTGCCAGCAGCGTAGTAGGAGACCCCCAAGAGACCCAGTACTTC	CASSVVGDPQETQYF
15	.	TRBV6-5	.	TRBJ1-2	TGTGCCAGCAGTCCGTCTTGGGGCACTAACTATGGCTACACCTTC	CASSPSWGTNYGYTF
14	.	TRBV5-1	.	TRBJ2-5	TGCGCCAGCAAGGGGGCGGGACCGCAAGAGACCCAGTACTTC	CASKGAGPQETQYF
16	.	TRBV5-6	.	TRBJ1-1	TGTGCCAGCAGCTTGTCCCAGGGCCTTTCGAACACTGAAGCTTTCTTT	CASSLSQGLSNTEAFF
15	.	TRBV4-3	few	TRBJ1-2	TGCGCCAGCAGCCAAGAACGGACAGTGATCTATGGCTACACCTTC	CASSQERTVIYGYTF
15	.	TRBV7-3	.	TRBJ2-3	TGTGCCAGCAGCCTGACAGCTCGCGTAACAGATACGCAGTATTTT	CASSLTARVTDTQYF
13	.	TRBV19	.	TRBJ1-2	TGTGCCAGTATCCGCCCGGGAGGTGATGGCTACACCTTC	CASIRPGGDGYTF
16	.	TRBV18	.	TRBJ2-1	TGTGCCAGCTCACCACTATCCGGTGGAGGGGAGAATGAGCAGTTCTTC	CASSPLSGGGENEQFF
18	.	TRBV19	.	TRBJ2-1	TGTGCCAGTAGTATCTCGCGGGCAGGCCTTCGACTGCGCGATGAGCAGTTCTTC	CASSISRAGLRLRDEQFF
15	.	TRBV2	.	TRBJ1-1	TGTGCCAGCAGAGTCTCCGGGACACCGAACACTGAAGCTTTCTTT	CASRVSGTPNTEAFF
15	TRBD2	TRBV19	few	TRBJ2-5	TGTGCCAGTAGGGGACTAGCGGGGGTCCGCGAGACCCAGTACTTC	CASRGLAGVRETQYF
15	TRBD1	TRBV27	.	TRBJ2-5	TGTGCCAGCACCACGTCCTGGACAGGGCAAGAGACCCAGTACTTC	CASTTSWTGQETQYF
16	.	TRBV6-1	.	TRBJ1-5	TGTGCCAGCAGTGAAAGGGTACAGGGCGGCAATCAGCCCCAGCATTTT	CASSERVQGGNQPQHF
16	.	TRBV6-5	.	TRBJ2-3	TGTGCCAGCAGTTCCTATGGGGCGGCGCGTGAGCATACGCAGTATTTT	CASSSYGAAREHTQYF
16	.	TRBV18	.	TRBJ1-1	TGTGCCAGCTCACGACGGATTGTGGACTTGAACACTGAAGCTTTCTTT	CASSRRIVDLNTEAFF
16	TRBD2	TRBV2	.	TRBJ2-3	TGTGCCAGCAGCGGAGGAGGACTAGCGACAACAGATACGCAGTATTTT	CASSGGGLATTDTQYF
14	.	TRBV5-5	once	TRBJ2-7	TGTGCCAGCAGCTTGCCTCGGGATTCCTACGAGCAGTACTTC	CASSLPRDSYEQYF
15	.	TRBV6-6	.	TRBJ2-5	TGTGCCAGCAGCCCCAATAGGGGCGAAAAAGAGACCCAGTACTTC	CASSPNRGEKETQYF
16	.	TRBV15	.	TRBJ2-2	TGTGCCACCAGCAGAGGTGGCGGGTTGGGCACCGGGGAGCTGTTTTTT	CATSRGGGLGTGELFF